This T cell receptor beta chain comes out of a study of cytomegalovirus exposure and HLA in healthy donors. The CDR3 length is 15 residues. Per germline, CDR1 MNHEY and CDR2 SVGAGI. V shed 2 bases and J shed 1 base, with 9 bases lying between them. With regard to this clone: The target antigen is unknown.

Study observations and caveats: A later analysis showed HLA-associated TCR beta chains outstripping equally common others in clonal expansion. Data from an earlier analysis indicated that most TCR beta V segments were productive either about 87% or about 30% of the time. Later, TCR association rates were found to vary by HLA locus, highest for DRB1 and lowest for HLA-C.

It was with 60 Vbeta and 13 Jbeta primers that the PCR ran. TCRdb's table, derived via immunoSEQ multiplex PCR, lists solely in-frame clones and lacks some. Among 90,000 to 95,000 clones listed, around 76% were seen once. The TCR sequence derives from a man aged 30 to 39 in good health and CMV-seronegative. Specimen: PBMCs. The chain uses TRBV6-5 and TRBJ2-1, with D unclear. CDR3 protein: CASSYASGSYNEQFF. The CDR3 DNA reads as TGTGCCAGCAGTTACGCTAGTGGGTCCTACAATGAGCAGTTCTTC.